The 25 T cell receptor beta chains below all came from one sample that was sequenced in a study of OX40 agonist ivuxolimab in advanced cancers. Method: immunoSEQ multiplex PCR; TCRdb's copy keeps in-frame clones and lacks some. The sample lists 83,000 or so clones, 86% seen once, with approximately 2% in the top ten. The specimen comprised CD4+ or CD8+ T cells sorted from blood, sampled in a trial of the OX40 agonist ivuxolimab. Receptors were obtained from an adult with an advanced solid tumor such as melanoma, head and neck, liver or kidney cancer.

CDR3 sequence: CASGGREQYF. The CDR3 DNA sequence: TGTGCCAGCGGGGGGAGGGAGCAGTACTTC. The chain joins TRBV6-6 to TRBJ2-7; maybe TRBD2 (6 bases). This CDR3 has 10 residues. Trimming left V 8 bases short and J 7 bases short, with 9 bases between. Germline lookup yields CDR1 MNHNY and CDR2 SVGAGI (reference sequence).

The genes are TRBV7-9 and TRBJ2-3, with D possibly called TRBD1 or TRBD2 (5 bases each). From germline, CDR1 is SEHNR and CDR2 FQNEAQ (reference sequence). Trimming shortened V by 5 bases and J by 11 bases, and 11 bases separated the two germline ends. The CDR3 covers 11 residues. Here the CDR3 DNA reads TGTGCCAGCAGCCAAGGGGACCTGCAGTATTTT. It is translated as CASSQGDLQYF.

As DNA, the CDR3 is TGTGCCAGCAGCTTGTTTGGCAGCTATGGCTACACCTTC. Amino acids: CASSLFGSYGYTF. The rearrangement uses TRBV4-2 and TRBJ1-2; no firm D call. The V gene lost 5 bases and the J gene lost 4 bases, with 11 bases spanning the gap. The CDR3 runs to 13 residues. Germline CDR1 reads LGHNA; CDR2 reads YNFKEQ.

As for this clone: Within the sample, other DNA sequences also encode this same CDR3. V gene TRBV30 combines with J gene TRBJ2-6, with D tentatively TRBD2 (5 bases). CDR1 and CDR2 from the germline V gene are GTSNPN and SVGIG (reference sequence). CDR3 length equals 14 residues. The V end lost 1 base, the J end lost 4 bases, and 8 bases lay between the germline ends. CDR3 protein: CAWSGGSGANVLTF. DNA of the CDR3: TGTGCCTGGAGTGGAGGGTCCGGGGCCAACGTCCTGACTTTC.

In DNA form, the CDR3 reads TGTGCCAGTAGTCCCACCGGGGAGACCCAGTACTTC. This sequence encodes CASSPTGETQYF. The chain combines TRBV19 with TRBJ2-5; D is unresolved. This CDR3 comprises 12 residues. Trimming left V 5 bases short and J 5 bases short, with 9 bases between. Germline CDR1 reads LNHDA; CDR2 reads SQIVND (reference sequence). The full variable domain, completed using reference TRBV19 and TRBJ2-5, is DGGITQSPKYLFRKEGQNVTLSCEQNLNHDAMYWYRQDPGQGLRLIYYSQIVNDFQKGDIAEGYSVSREKKESFPLTVTSAQKNPTAFYLCASSPTGETQYFGPGTRLLVL.

In DNA, the CDR3 is TGTGCCAGCAGTTACAAGGGGTGGGAAAAACTGTTTTTT. As protein: CASSYKGWEKLFF. This chain links TRBV6-5 with TRBJ1-4; perhaps TRBD1 as D (5 bases). Germline CDR1 reads MNHEY; CDR2 reads SVGAGI. V lost 2 bases to trimming and J lost 8 bases, with 9 bases between them. The CDR3 extends over 13 amino acids.

The chain employs TRBV11-2 and TRBJ1-3; 9 bases map to TRBD1. The CDR3 loop spans 17 amino acids. V was clipped by 5 bases and J by 0 bases; unmatched bases: 8. Germline V gene data show CDR1 as SGHAT and CDR2 as FQNNGV. This CDR3 reads CASSPSTGGSSGNTIYF. DNA for the CDR3: TGTGCCAGCAGCCCGTCGACAGGGGGATCCTCTGGAAACACCATATATTTT. The full variable domain, its missing parts supplied by reference TRBV11-2 and TRBJ1-3, is EAGVAQSPRYKIIEKRQSVAFWCNPISGHATLYWYQQILGQGPKLLIQFQNNGVVDDSQLPKDRFSAERLKGVDSTLKIQPAKLEDSAVYLCASSPSTGGSSGNTIYFGEGSWLTVV.

The chain carries TRBV7-9 and TRBJ2-6, with D hard to call. Trimming left V 10 bases short and J 0 bases short, with 10 bases between. This CDR3 has 14 residues. Germline V lookup: CDR1 SEHNR, CDR2 FQNEAQ (reference sequence). CDR3 DNA: TGTGCCAATACAGCGAGCTCTGGGGCCAACGTCCTGACTTTC. Translation gives CANTASSGANVLTF.

The J gene is TRBJ2-5, the V gene TRBV29-1; maybe TRBD2 (7 bases). With 5 bases removed from V and 4 bases from J, the gap between germline ends came to 20 bases. CDR1 is SQVTM, CDR2 ANQGSEA, per germline. The CDR3 sequence is 15 residues long. CDR3 DNA: TGCAGCGTTTGGGATCGGCGGGGGCGCGGAGAGACCCAGTACTTC. Protein sequence: CSVWDRRGRGETQYF.

The V call is TRBV6-6, the J call TRBJ1-4, with D possibly being TRBD1 (5 bases). The CDR3 runs to 15 residues. The germline gives CDR1 MNHNY, CDR2 SVGAGI (reference sequence). V lost 2 bases to trimming and J lost 6 bases, with 13 bases between them. CDR3 sequence: CASSYGGEADEKLFF. CDR3 DNA sequence: TGTGCCAGCAGTTACGGGGGGGAGGCGGATGAAAAACTGTTTTTT.

This chain connects TRBV4-1 to TRBJ2-7, with D hard to call. The CDR3 loop spans 16 amino acids. Trimming removed 1 base from V and 7 bases from J, with 20 bases in between. Germline lookup yields CDR1 MGHRA and CDR2 YSYEKL. CDR3 coding DNA: TGCGCCAGCAGCCAAGTAATTGGTAGACTCCGTCAGGAGCAGTACTTC. It encodes CASSQVIGRLRQEQYF.

This rearrangement joins TRBV6-6 to TRBJ2-7; 9 bases are a match to TRBD1. CDR1 and CDR2 (germline): MNHNY, SVGAGI (reference sequence). With V trimmed by 7 bases and J by 3 bases, 10 bases remained unmatched. The CDR3 spans 15 residues. CDR3 residues: CASMEGGQGSYEQYF. CDR3 DNA sequence: TGTGCCAGCATGGAAGGAGGACAGGGGAGCTACGAGCAGTACTTC.

The chain recombines TRBV30 with TRBJ2-5, with D maybe TRBD2 (6 bases). CDR1 and CDR2 from the germline V gene are GTSNPN and SVGIG (reference sequence). Trimming took 0 bases from V and 5 from J, leaving 22 bases between them. The CDR3 has 17 residues. The CDR3, as DNA: TGTGCCTGGAGTGTACACCCCGGGGGTGTAGGGGAGGAGACCCAGTACTTC. This codes for CAWSVHPGGVGEETQYF.

This clone has more than one count but fewer than ten. The rearrangement joins TRBV28 to TRBJ2-6, with D uncertain. Deletions cut 5 bases from V and 2 bases from J, with 10 bases between. Germline V gives CDR1 MDHEN, CDR2 SYDVKM. The length of the CDR3 is 15 residues. CDR3 sequence: CASSRQIPGANVLTF. DNA of the CDR3: TGTGCCAGCAGTAGGCAGATCCCTGGGGCCAACGTCCTGACTTTC.

This chain joins TRBV27 and TRBJ2-7, with D perhaps TRBD1 (5 bases). The CDR3 runs 15 residues. CDR1 and CDR2 from the germline V gene are MNHEY and SMNVEV (reference sequence). The ends were cut back, 3 bases at V and 3 bases at J, with 15 bases in the middle. CDR3 loop: CASSLAAGSLYEQYF. The CDR3 DNA sequence: TGTGCCAGCAGTTTGGCGGCAGGGTCGCTCTACGAGCAGTACTTC.

The chain carries TRBV4-2 and TRBJ1-4; possibly TRBD1 for D (5 bases). The CDR3 is 13 amino acids. The V end lost 2 bases, the J end lost 10 bases, and 11 bases lay between the germline ends. The V gene's germline CDR1 is LGHNA and CDR2 YNFKEQ. The DNA for the CDR3 is TGTGCCAGCAGCCAACCAGACAGCGCAAAACTGTTTTTT. It specifies CASSQPDSAKLFF.

V and J are TRBV6-5 and TRBJ1-1; TRBD1 matches 8 bases. CDR3 length equals 14 residues. Germline-derived CDR1 and CDR2 are MNHEY and SVGAGI. The V segment lost 6 bases and the J segment 12 bases; nucleotides outside the gene matches: 15. CDR3: CASSMDRAPFWTFF. For the CDR3, the DNA is TGTGCCAGCAGCATGGACAGGGCGCCATTTTGGACTTTCTTT.

The chain recombines TRBV7-7 with TRBJ2-1, with D uncertain. With 1 base removed from V and 4 bases from J, the gap between germline ends came to 8 bases. From germline, CDR1 is SSHAT and CDR2 FNYEAQ (reference sequence). CDR3 length: 14 residues. The CDR3 nucleotides are TGTGCCAGCAGCTTAGGGAGAAGTTACAATGAGCAGTTCTTC. Residues: CASSLGRSYNEQFF.

The chain combines TRBV23-1 with TRBJ2-7; D is perhaps TRBD1 (6 bases). TRBV23-1 is assigned to the ORF class and has an uncertain function. The CDR3 sequence is 16 residues long. The ends were cut back, 2 bases at V and 7 bases at J, with 21 bases in the middle. This CDR3 is CASSQPTPGQPAEQYF. The CDR3 region has the DNA TGCGCCAGCAGTCAACCAACCCCAGGACAGCCGGCGGAGCAGTACTTC.

The V gene is TRBV11-2, the J gene TRBJ2-5; the match to TRBD1 covers 8 bases. The CDR3 totals 14 residues. V shed 4 bases, J shed 2 bases, and the junction held 3 bases outside the gene matches. From germline, CDR1 is SGHAT and CDR2 FQNNGV. The CDR3 DNA follows: TGTGCCAGCAGCTCCAGACAGGGGCAAGAGACCCAGTACTTC. Protein product: CASSSRQGQETQYF. The full variable domain, completed using reference TRBV11-2 and TRBJ2-5, is EAGVAQSPRYKIIEKRQSVAFWCNPISGHATLYWYQQILGQGPKLLIQFQNNGVVDDSQLPKDRFSAERLKGVDSTLKIQPAKLEDSAVYLCASSSRQGQETQYFGPGTRLLVL.

The J gene is TRBJ2-2, the V gene TRBV11-2; TRBD1 might be the D (6 bases). Trimming removed 5 bases from V and 4 bases from J, with 17 bases in between. This CDR3 contains 16 residues. In germline, CDR1 is SGHAT, CDR2 FQNNGV. The CDR3: CASSQSHRVATGELFF. The CDR3 DNA reads as TGTGCCAGCAGCCAAAGTCACAGGGTGGCCACCGGGGAGCTGTTTTTT.

The rearrangement uses TRBV9 and TRBJ1-2; weak D call: TRBD1 (5 bases). V was pared by 0 bases and J by 5 bases, with 11 bases between. The CDR3 is 14 amino acids. Germline lookup yields CDR1 SGDLS and CDR2 YYNGEE. CDR3 sequence reads: CASSVAPGTYGYTF. Written as DNA, the CDR3 is TGTGCCAGCAGCGTAGCGCCGGGGACGTATGGCTACACCTTC.

The V gene is TRBV19, the J gene TRBJ2-3; unclear D gene. The germline V gene has CDR1 LNHDA and CDR2 SQIVND (reference sequence). The CDR3 loop spans 13 amino acids. Trimming removed 7 bases at V and 2 bases at J, with 10 bases between. CDR3 bases: TGTGCCAGTACCAGAAGGTCCACAGATACGCAGTATTTT. Its translation: CASTRRSTDTQYF.

This chain joins TRBV7-2 and TRBJ2-1; 15 bases map to TRBD2. V dropped 5 bases and J dropped 10; count of bases not matched to a gene: 6. The germline V gene has CDR1 SGHTA and CDR2 FQGNSA. The CDR3 has 15 amino acids. For the CDR3, the DNA is TGTGCCAGCAGCAATTCCGGGACTAGCGGGGGGGAGCAGTTCTTC. It encodes CASSNSGTSGGEQFF. The full variable domain, in which reference TRBV7-2 and TRBJ2-1 provide the parts outside the CDR3, is GAGVSQSPSNKVTEKGKDVELRCDPISGHTALYWYRQSLGQGLEFLIYFQGNSAPDKSGLPSDRFSAERTGGSVSTLTIQRTQQEDSAVYLCASSNSGTSGGEQFFGPGTRLTVL.

Only a few counts were recorded for this clone. The chain combines TRBV7-2 with TRBJ1-2; D gene uncertain. Trimming stripped 4 bases from V and 8 bases from J, with 11 bases between. This CDR3 is built from 12 residues. Germline V CDR1 and CDR2: SGHTA, FQGNSA. CDR3 DNA: TGTGCCAGCAGCTCTCGGTGGGCAGGCTACACCTTC. Protein: CASSSRWAGYTF.